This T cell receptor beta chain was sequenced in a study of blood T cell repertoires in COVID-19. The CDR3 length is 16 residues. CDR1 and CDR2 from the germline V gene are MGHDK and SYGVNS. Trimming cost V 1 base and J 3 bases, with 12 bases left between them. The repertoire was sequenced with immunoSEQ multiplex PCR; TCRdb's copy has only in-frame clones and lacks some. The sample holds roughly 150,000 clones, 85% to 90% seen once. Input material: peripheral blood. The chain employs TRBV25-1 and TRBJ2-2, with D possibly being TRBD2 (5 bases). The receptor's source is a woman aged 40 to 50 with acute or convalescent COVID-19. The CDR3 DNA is TGTGCCAGCAGTGAATTTGACGGAGGATACACCGGGGAGCTGTTTTTT. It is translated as CASSEFDGGYTGELFF.